The 17 T cell receptor beta chains below come from one sample, sequenced in a study of T cell repertoires in cytomegalovirus infection. For these TCRs, the target antigens are not known. Via MiXCR, TCRdb re-called the reads, giving one row per CDR3 protein. The sample holds about 920,000 distinct CDR3 sequences, approximately 33% seen once. Sample: cultured CD8+ T cells from PBMCs, taken from culture after CMV antigen stimulation. These receptors all stem from a human donor in good health (CMV status not recorded). Some clones in this sample may be carry-over from other donors' samples.

The chain joins TRBV19 to TRBJ2-2; the match to TRBD2 covers 9 bases. V gave up 9 bases and J gave up 7 bases; unmatched junction bases: 9. Germline assignment: CDR1 LNHDA and CDR2 SQIVND (reference sequence). CDR3 length: 14 residues. CDR3 loop: CASSAGGRSGELFF. CDR3 DNA: TGTGCCAGCTCGGCGGGGGGGCGGAGCGGGGAGCTGTTTTTT.

This clonotype was detected a few times. This sequence joins TRBV6-5 and TRBJ2-1; the D gene is possibly TRBD1 (5 bases). Per the germline V gene, CDR1 is MNHEY and CDR2 is SVGAGI. The CDR3 has 15 amino acids. The germline V and J ends were trimmed by 0 bases and 6 bases, with 12 bases remaining between them. The CDR3 region is CASSYSKGPGNEQFF. CDR3 nucleotide sequence: TGTGCCAGCAGTTACTCGAAGGGGCCAGGCAATGAGCAGTTCTTC.

This sequence joins TRBV20-1 and TRBJ1-5; D ambiguous. Trimming pared 2 bases from V and 0 bases from J, leaving 14 bases between. The CDR3 sequence is 16 residues long. Germline V gives CDR1 DFQATT, CDR2 SNEGSKA (reference sequence). The DNA for the CDR3 is TGCAGTGCTAGAAATGGTGGCAGGTATAGCAATCAGCCCCAGCATTTT. This encodes CSARNGGRYSNQPQHF.

Only a few counts were recorded for this clonotype. The rearrangement joins TRBV7-6 to TRBJ1-3, with TRBD1 matching over 8 bases. CDR1 SGHVS and CDR2 FNYEAQ come from the germline V gene. V was clipped by 5 bases and J by 8 bases; unmatched bases: 2. CDR3 size: 12 residues. Written as DNA, the CDR3 is TGTGCCAGCAGCGGACAGGGATACACCATATATTTT. Protein: CASSGQGYTIYF.

This clonotype was seen a few times. This chain uses TRBV12-3 or TRBV12-4 with TRBJ2-7; no firm D call. The V end was cut by 7 bases, the J end by 6 bases, with 16 bases between. The CDR3 extends over 13 amino acids. The CDR3 DNA reads as TGTGCCAGCACCCCCTTTGTTTCAGGCGAGCAGTACGTC. Its translation is CASTPFVSGEQYV.

This clonotype was recorded a few times. V and J are TRBV23-1 and TRBJ1-5, with unresolved D. TRBV23-1 is assigned to the ORF class and has an uncertain function. The CDR3 totals 13 residues. The V gene lost 0 bases and the J gene lost 7 bases, with 7 bases spanning the gap. The DNA of the CDR3 is TGCGCCAGCAGTCAATCGGCAGGCCAGCCCCAGCATTTT. Its protein is CASSQSAGQPQHF.

This clonotype has ten or more counts. The chain carries TRBV7-6 and TRBJ2-7; D is perhaps TRBD1 (6 bases). Germline lookup yields CDR1 SGHVS and CDR2 FNYEAQ. V lost 5 bases and J lost 2, with 10 bases in between. This CDR3 has 13 amino acids. The CDR3 spells CASSPGQTYEQYV. The CDR3 DNA reads TGTGCCAGCAGCCCCGGACAGACCTACGAGCAGTACGTC.

The chain is built from TRBV20-1 and TRBJ2-1; TRBD2 matches at 7 bases. This CDR3 has 14 amino acids. V gave up 6 bases and J gave up 0 bases; unmatched junction bases: 5. Per germline, CDR1 DFQATT and CDR2 SNEGSKA (reference sequence). CDR3 DNA: TGCAGTGCCCTTGGGGGGGTCTCCTACAATGAGCAGTTCTTC. Amino acid sequence: CSALGGVSYNEQFF.

This rearrangement joins TRBV6-6 to TRBJ2-7; possibly TRBD1 for D (5 bases). V was cut by 0 bases and J by 3 bases, with 30 bases left in between. Germline loops: CDR1 MNHNY, CDR2 SVGAGI (reference sequence). This CDR3 spans 21 amino acids. The CDR3 protein is CASSYSTLQGERHRPIYEQYF. In nucleotides, the CDR3 is TGTGCCAGCAGTTACTCGACTTTGCAGGGCGAGAGACACCGTCCGATCTACGAGCAGTACTTC.

A few counts support this clonotype. V is TRBV6-6 and J is TRBJ2-7; TRBD2 might be the D (5 bases). This CDR3 is built from 14 residues. The V and J ends lost 5 bases and 1 base respectively, with 12 bases between them. In germline, CDR1 is MNHNY, CDR2 SVGAGI (reference sequence). This CDR3 is CASSPGLVSYEQYF. The CDR3 nucleotides are TGTGCCAGCAGTCCTGGACTGGTTTCCTACGAGCAGTACTTC.

The chain carries TRBV9 and TRBJ1-2; the D is unclear. This CDR3 region has 14 residues. V was cut by 4 bases and J by 5 bases, with 15 bases left in between. Germline CDR1 reads SGDLS; CDR2 reads YYNGEE. The CDR3 reads CASSSSGRFYGYTF. The DNA for the CDR3 is TGTGCCAGCAGCTCCTCCGGACGTTTTTATGGCTACACCTTC.

For the CDR3, the DNA is TGTGCTAGTGGTTTGGTACTGGGCAGTCCGAACACTGAAGCTTTCTTT. Encoded protein: CASGLVLGSPNTEAFF. The chain couples TRBV12-5 to TRBJ1-1; D unclear. Germline loops: CDR1 LGHNT, CDR2 FRNRAP. Trimming removed 0 bases at V and 1 base at J, with 12 bases between. The CDR3 length is 16 residues.

V and J are TRBV12-3 or TRBV12-4 and TRBJ1-1; D not resolved. The CDR3 sequence is 14 residues long. V lost 5 bases to trimming and J lost 3 bases, with 13 bases between them. CDR3 region: CASSPPAGYTEAFF. The CDR3 DNA reads as TGTGCCAGCAGTCCCCCGGCAGGCTACACTGAAGCTTTCTTT.

This clonotype was detected ten times or more. The V call is TRBV7-9, the J call TRBJ2-1, with 7 bases aligning to TRBD1. CDR1 is SEHNR, CDR2 FQNEAQ, per germline (reference sequence). The CDR3 spans 15 residues. J gave up 0 bases and V 6 bases, and 5 bases lay outside the gene matches. The CDR3 bases are TGTGCCAGCAGGGGAACAGGGGTCTCCTACAATGAGCAGTTCTTC. The encoded protein is CASRGTGVSYNEQFF.

In its sample, this clonotype was seen many times. The gene calls are TRBV7-2 and TRBJ2-1; 8 bases map to TRBD2. The CDR3 is 17 amino acids. The V segment lost 4 bases and the J segment 4 bases; nucleotides outside the gene matches: 12. CDR1 and CDR2 (germline): SGHTA, FQGNSA. Written as DNA, the CDR3 is TGTGCCAGCAGCTCCTCGGGAGGGGCAGAGGTTTACAATGAGCAGTTCTTC. Translating gives CASSSSGGAEVYNEQFF. Using reference TRBV7-2 and TRBJ2-1 for the parts outside the CDR3, the full variable domain is GAGVSQSPSNKVTEKGKDVELRCDPISGHTALYWYRQSLGQGLEFLIYFQGNSAPDKSGLPSDRFSAERTGGSVSTLTIQRTQQEDSAVYLCASSSSGGAEVYNEQFFGPGTRLTVL.

With regard to this clonotype: A single base separates this from a much larger clone, so it may be a read error. The final CDR3 position lacks the conserved phenylalanine or tryptophan, pointing to a likely read error. J is TRBJ2-5 and V is TRBV6-5; TRBD1 might be the D (5 bases). CDR3 length: 15 amino acids. Trimming stripped 4 bases from V and 2 bases from J, with 14 bases between. The V gene's germline CDR1 is MNHEY and CDR2 SVGAGI. The CDR3 reads CASSSREGRQETQYS. The CDR3 bases are TGTGCCAGCAGTTCCAGGGAAGGGCGGCAAGAGACCCAGTACTCC.

This clonotype was found many times. The chain links TRBV7-8 to TRBJ2-1, with 9 bases matching TRBD2. The CDR3 sequence is 16 residues long. Germline trimming cut 5 bases from V and 5 bases from J; bases unmatched to any gene: 10. The germline V gene encodes CDR1 SGHVS and CDR2 FQNEAQ. The CDR3 protein is CASSPSAGGPHNEQFF. The CDR3 nucleotides are TGTGCCAGCAGCCCTTCCGCGGGGGGGCCCCACAATGAGCAGTTCTTC. The full variable domain, with the rest looked up from reference TRBV7-8 and TRBJ2-1, is GAGVSQSPRYKVAKRGQDVALRCDPISGHVSLFWYQQALGQGPEFLTYFQNEAQLDKSGLPSDRFFAERPEGSVSTLKIQRTQQEDSAVYLCASSPSAGGPHNEQFFGPGTRLTVL.